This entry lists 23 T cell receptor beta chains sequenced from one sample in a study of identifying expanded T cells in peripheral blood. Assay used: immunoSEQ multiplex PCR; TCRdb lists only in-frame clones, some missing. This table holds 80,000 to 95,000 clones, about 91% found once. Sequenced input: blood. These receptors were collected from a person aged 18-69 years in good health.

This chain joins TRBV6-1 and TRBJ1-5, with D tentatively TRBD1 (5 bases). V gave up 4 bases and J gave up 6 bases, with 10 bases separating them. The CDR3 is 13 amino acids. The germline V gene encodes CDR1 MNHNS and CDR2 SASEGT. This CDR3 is CASSGGESQPQHF. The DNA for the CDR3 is TGTGCCAGCAGTGGGGGGGAGAGTCAGCCCCAGCATTTT.

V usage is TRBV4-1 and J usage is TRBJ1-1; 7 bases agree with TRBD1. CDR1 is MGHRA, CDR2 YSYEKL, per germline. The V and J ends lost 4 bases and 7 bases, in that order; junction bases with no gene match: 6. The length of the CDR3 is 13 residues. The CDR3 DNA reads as TGCGCCAGCAGCCTTTTCCGGGACAGTGAAGCTTTCTTT. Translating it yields CASSLFRDSEAFF.

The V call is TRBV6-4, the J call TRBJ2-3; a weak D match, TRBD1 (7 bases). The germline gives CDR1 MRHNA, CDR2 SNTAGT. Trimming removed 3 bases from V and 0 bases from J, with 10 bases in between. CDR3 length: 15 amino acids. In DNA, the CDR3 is TGTGCCAGCAGTGAGGGGGGACAGAGCACAGATACGCAGTATTTT. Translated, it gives CASSEGGQSTDTQYF.

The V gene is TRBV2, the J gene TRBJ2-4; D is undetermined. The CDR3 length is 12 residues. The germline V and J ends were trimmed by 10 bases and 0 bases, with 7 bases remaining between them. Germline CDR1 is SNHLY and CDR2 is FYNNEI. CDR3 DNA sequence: TGTGCCACCCGAGTAGCCAAAAACATTCAGTACTTC. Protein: CATRVAKNIQYF.

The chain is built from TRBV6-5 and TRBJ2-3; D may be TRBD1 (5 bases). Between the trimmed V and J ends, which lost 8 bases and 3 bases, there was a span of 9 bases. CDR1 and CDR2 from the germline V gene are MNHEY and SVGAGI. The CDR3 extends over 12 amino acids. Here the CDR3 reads CASQGWTDTQYF. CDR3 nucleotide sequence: TGTGCCAGCCAGGGTTGGACAGATACGCAGTATTTT.

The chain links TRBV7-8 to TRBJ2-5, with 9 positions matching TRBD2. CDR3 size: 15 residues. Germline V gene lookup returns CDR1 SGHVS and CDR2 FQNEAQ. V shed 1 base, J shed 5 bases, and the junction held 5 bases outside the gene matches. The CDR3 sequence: CASSLGVAGVETQYF. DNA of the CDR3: TGTGCCAGCAGCTTAGGGGTAGCGGGGGTTGAGACCCAGTACTTC.

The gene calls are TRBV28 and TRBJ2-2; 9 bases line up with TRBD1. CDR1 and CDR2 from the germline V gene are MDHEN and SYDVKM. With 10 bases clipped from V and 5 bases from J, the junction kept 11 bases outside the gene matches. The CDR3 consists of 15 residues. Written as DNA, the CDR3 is TGTGCCACCTACCGAGGGACAGGGAGTACCGGGGAGCTGTTTTTT. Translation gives CATYRGTGSTGELFF.

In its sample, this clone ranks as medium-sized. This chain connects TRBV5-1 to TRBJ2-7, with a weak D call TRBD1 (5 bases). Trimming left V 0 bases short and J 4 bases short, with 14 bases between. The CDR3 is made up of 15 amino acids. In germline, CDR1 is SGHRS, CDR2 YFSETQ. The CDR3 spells CASSLDSTRAYEQYF. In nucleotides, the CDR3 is TGCGCCAGCAGCTTGGACAGCACCAGGGCTTACGAGCAGTACTTC. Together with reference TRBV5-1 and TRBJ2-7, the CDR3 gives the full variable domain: KAGVTQTPRYLIKTRGQQVTLSCSPISGHRSVSWYQQTPGQGLQFLFEYFSETQRNKGNFPGRFSGRQFSNSRSEMNVSTLELGDSALYLCASSLDSTRAYEQYFGPGTRLTVT.

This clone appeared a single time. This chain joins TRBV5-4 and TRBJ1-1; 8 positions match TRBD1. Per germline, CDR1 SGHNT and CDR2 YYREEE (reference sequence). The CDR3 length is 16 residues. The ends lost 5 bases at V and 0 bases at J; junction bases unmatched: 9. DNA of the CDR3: TGTGCCAGCAGGCCTGCAGGGGGCCCCATGAACACTGAAGCTTTCTTT. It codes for CASRPAGGPMNTEAFF.

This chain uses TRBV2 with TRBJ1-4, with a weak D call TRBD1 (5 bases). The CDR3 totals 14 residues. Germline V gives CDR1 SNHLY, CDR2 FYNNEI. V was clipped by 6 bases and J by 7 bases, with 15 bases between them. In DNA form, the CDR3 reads TGTGCCAGCAGGATGGGGGGAGGAGGTGAAAAACTGTTTTTT. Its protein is CASRMGGGGEKLFF.

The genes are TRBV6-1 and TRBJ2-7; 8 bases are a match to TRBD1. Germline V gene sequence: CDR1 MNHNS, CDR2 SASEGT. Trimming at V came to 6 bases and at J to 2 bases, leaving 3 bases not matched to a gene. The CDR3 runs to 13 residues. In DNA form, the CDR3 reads TGTGCCAGCAGGGACAGGGTGGCCTACGAGCAGTACTTC. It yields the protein CASRDRVAYEQYF.

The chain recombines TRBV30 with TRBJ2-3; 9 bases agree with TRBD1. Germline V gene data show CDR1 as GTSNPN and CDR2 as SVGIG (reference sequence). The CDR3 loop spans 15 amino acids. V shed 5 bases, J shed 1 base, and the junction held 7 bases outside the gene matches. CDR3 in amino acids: CAWGQGFMGTDTQYF. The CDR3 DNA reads TGTGCCTGGGGACAGGGGTTTATGGGCACAGATACGCAGTATTTT.

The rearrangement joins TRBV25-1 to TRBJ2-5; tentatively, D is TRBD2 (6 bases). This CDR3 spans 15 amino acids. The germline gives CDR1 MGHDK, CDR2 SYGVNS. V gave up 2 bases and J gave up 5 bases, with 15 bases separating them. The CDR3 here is CASSELVRGGETQYF. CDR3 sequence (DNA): TGTGCCAGCAGTGAACTTGTGAGAGGAGGGGAGACCCAGTACTTC.

In DNA form, the CDR3 reads TGTGCCAGCAGCGTGGACGGGGGGTATCAGCCCCAGCATTTT. Translated: CASSVDGGYQPQHF. The chain is built from TRBV9 and TRBJ1-5, with D perhaps matching TRBD1 (5 bases). This CDR3 comprises 14 residues. CDR1 and CDR2 (germline): SGDLS, YYNGEE. Trimming pared 2 bases from V and 5 bases from J, leaving 11 bases between.

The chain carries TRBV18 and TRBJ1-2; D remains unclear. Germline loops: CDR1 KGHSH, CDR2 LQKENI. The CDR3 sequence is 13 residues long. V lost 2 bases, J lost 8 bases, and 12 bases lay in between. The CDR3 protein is CASSPSGQYGYTF. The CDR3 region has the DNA TGTGCCAGCTCACCATCCGGCCAGTACGGCTACACCTTC.

As DNA, the CDR3 is TGTGCCAGCAGCTTAAGTCTCGGACTAGCGGAGAATGAGCAGTTCTTC. This sequence encodes CASSLSLGLAENEQFF. V usage is TRBV7-9 and J usage is TRBJ2-1; 10 bases align to TRBD2. Per germline, CDR1 SEHNR and CDR2 FQNEAQ (reference sequence). CDR3 length: 16 amino acids. J was trimmed by 7 bases and V by 2 bases; bases with no gene match: 8.

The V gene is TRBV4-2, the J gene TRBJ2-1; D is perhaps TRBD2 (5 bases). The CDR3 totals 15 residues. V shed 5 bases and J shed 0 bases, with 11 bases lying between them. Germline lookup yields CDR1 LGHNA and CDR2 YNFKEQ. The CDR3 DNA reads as TGTGCCAGCAGCGCAAGCGGAGGCTCCTACAATGAGCAGTTCTTC. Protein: CASSASGGSYNEQFF.

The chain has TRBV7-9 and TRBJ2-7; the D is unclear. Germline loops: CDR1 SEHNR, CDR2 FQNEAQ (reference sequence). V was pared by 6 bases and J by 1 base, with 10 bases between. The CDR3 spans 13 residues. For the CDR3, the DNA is TGTGCCAGCAGGCCCGCCTATTCCTACGAGCAGTACTTC. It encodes CASRPAYSYEQYF.

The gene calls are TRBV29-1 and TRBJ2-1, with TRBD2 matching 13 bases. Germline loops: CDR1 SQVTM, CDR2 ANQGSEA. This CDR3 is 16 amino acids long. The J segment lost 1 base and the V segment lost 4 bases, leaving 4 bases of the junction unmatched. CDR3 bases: TGCAGCGTTGGATCACTAGCGGGAGGGTCCTACAATGAGCAGTTCTTC. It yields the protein CSVGSLAGGSYNEQFF.

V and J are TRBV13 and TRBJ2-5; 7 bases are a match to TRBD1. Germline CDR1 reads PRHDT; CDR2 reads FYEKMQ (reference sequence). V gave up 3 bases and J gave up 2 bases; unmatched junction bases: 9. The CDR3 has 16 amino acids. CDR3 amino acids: CASSFSGQTLQETQYF. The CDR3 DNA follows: TGTGCCAGCAGCTTCTCGGGACAGACTCTTCAAGAGACCCAGTACTTC.

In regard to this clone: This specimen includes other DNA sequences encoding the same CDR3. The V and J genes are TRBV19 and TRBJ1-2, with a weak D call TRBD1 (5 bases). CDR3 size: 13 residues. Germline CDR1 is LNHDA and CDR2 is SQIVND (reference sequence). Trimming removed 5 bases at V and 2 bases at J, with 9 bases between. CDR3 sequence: CASSPAGNYGYTF. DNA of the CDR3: TGTGCCAGTAGTCCAGCAGGGAACTATGGCTACACCTTC.

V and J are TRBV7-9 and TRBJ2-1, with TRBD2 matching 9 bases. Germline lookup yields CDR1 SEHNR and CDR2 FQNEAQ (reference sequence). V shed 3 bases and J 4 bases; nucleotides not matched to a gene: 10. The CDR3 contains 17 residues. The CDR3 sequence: CASSFPTSGRSYNEQFF. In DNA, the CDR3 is TGTGCCAGCAGCTTCCCCACCAGCGGGAGGTCTTACAATGAGCAGTTCTTC.

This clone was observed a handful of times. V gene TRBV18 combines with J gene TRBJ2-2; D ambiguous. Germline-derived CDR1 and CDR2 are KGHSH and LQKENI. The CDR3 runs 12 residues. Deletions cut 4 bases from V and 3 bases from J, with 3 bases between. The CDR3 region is CASSLDTGELFF. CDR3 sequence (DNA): TGTGCCAGCTCACTGGACACCGGGGAGCTGTTTTTT.